Each of the 28 T cell receptor beta chains below was sequenced from the same sample in a study of CD8+ T cells in alopecia areata. Sequencing templates came from extracted RNA that was reverse transcribed into cDNA. The assay was immunoSEQ multiplex PCR, and TCRdb's table has in-frame clones only and misses some. The sample has fewer than 250,000 clones, about 60% seen once. Sequenced material: CD4+ T cells sorted from blood, taken at week 0. The receptor source for this set is a human donor with alopecia areata.

Turning to this clone: An end of the junction differs from the germline gene, which may be a read error. The chain recombines TRBV7-7 with TRBJ2-7; D possibly matches TRBD1 or TRBD2 (5 bases each). The CDR3 consists of 15 residues. Germline V gene data show CDR1 as SSHAT and CDR2 as FNYEAQ (reference sequence). CDR3: CASSLYPTADYEQYF. The CDR3 DNA is TGTGCTAGCAGCCTCTACCCGACAGCGGATTACGAGCAGTACTTC.

The chain links TRBV7-2 to TRBJ1-2; D might be TRBD1 (5 bases). Looked up from germline, CDR1 is SGHTA and CDR2 is FQGNSA. CDR3 length equals 14 residues. Trimming took 4 bases from V and 6 from J, leaving 15 bases between them. CDR3 sequence reads: CASSSGPRMDGYTF. CDR3 nucleotides: TGTGCCAGCAGCTCGGGACCGCGGATGGATGGCTACACCTTC.

V is TRBV30 and J is TRBJ2-1; 12 bases line up with TRBD2. Unmatched junction bases numbered 3, after V lost 3 bases and J lost 3 bases. In germline, CDR1 is GTSNPN, CDR2 SVGIG (reference sequence). CDR3 length equals 15 residues. This chain's CDR3 is CAWRTSGRIYNEQFF. The CDR3 DNA sequence: TGTGCCTGGAGAACTAGCGGGAGGATCTACAATGAGCAGTTCTTC.

This clone was counted a single time. This chain uses TRBV19 with TRBJ2-5; weak D call: TRBD2 (6 bases). V dropped 1 base and J dropped 11 bases, with 8 bases sitting between them. Germline CDR1 and CDR2: LNHDA and SQIVND (reference sequence). The CDR3 length is 11 residues. CDR3 nucleotide sequence: TGTGCCAGTAGTATAGGGGAGGCTCAGTACTTC. It encodes CASSIGEAQYF.

The chain has TRBV30 and TRBJ2-2; a weak D match, TRBD1 (6 bases). With 2 bases removed from V and 4 bases from J, the gap between germline ends came to 11 bases. This CDR3 region has 14 residues. Per the germline V gene, CDR1 is GTSNPN and CDR2 is SVGIG (reference sequence). The CDR3 region is CAWSWLRGTGELFF. CDR3 nucleotide sequence: TGTGCCTGGAGTTGGCTCAGGGGCACCGGGGAGCTGTTTTTT.

V gene TRBV7-2 combines with J gene TRBJ1-1; D not certain. V dropped 1 base and J dropped 3 bases, with 12 bases sitting between them. CDR3 length: 15 residues. From germline, CDR1 is SGHTA and CDR2 FQGNSA. CDR3 nucleotide sequence: TGTGCCAGCAGCTTAGTGGCAGACACGTACACTGAAGCTTTCTTT. This codes for CASSLVADTYTEAFF.

The rearrangement links TRBV30 to TRBJ1-5; tentative D call: TRBD1 (6 bases). V was trimmed by 2 bases and J by 0 bases, leaving 11 bases between them. The V gene's germline CDR1 is GTSNPN and CDR2 SVGIG (reference sequence). The CDR3 is 15 residues long. The CDR3 region has the DNA TGTGCCTGGAGTATGACAGGACATAGCAATCAGCCCCAGCATTTT. It is translated as CAWSMTGHSNQPQHF. The whole variable domain, remainder taken from reference TRBV30 and TRBJ1-5, is SQTIHQWPATLVQPVGSPLSLECTVEGTSNPNLYWYRQAAGRGLQLLFYSVGIGQISSEVPQNLSASRPQDRQFILSSKKLLLSDSGFYLCAWSMTGHSNQPQHFGDGTRLSIL.

This chain joins TRBV5-1 and TRBJ2-7, with a weak D call TRBD1 (6 bases). Trimming removed 3 bases from V and 0 bases from J, with 22 bases in between. The CDR3 length is 18 residues. Germline loops: CDR1 SGHRS, CDR2 YFSETQ. Here the CDR3 DNA reads TGCGCCAGCAGCTACACTTTTAACAGGGACCAGAGCTCCTACGAGCAGTACTTC. It is translated as CASSYTFNRDQSSYEQYF. The full variable domain, in which reference TRBV5-1 and TRBJ2-7 provide the parts outside the CDR3, is KAGVTQTPRYLIKTRGQQVTLSCSPISGHRSVSWYQQTPGQGLQFLFEYFSETQRNKGNFPGRFSGRQFSNSRSEMNVSTLELGDSALYLCASSYTFNRDQSSYEQYFGPGTRLTVT.

This clone was detected only a few times. The chain employs TRBV27 and TRBJ2-7; D ambiguous. The CDR3 length is 13 residues. Germline V gene lookup returns CDR1 MNHEY and CDR2 SMNVEV (reference sequence). V shed 4 bases and J shed 5 bases, with 12 bases lying between them. In DNA, the CDR3 is TGTGCCAGCAGTTCCAATGAAAAGGACGAGCAGTACTTC. It is translated as CASSSNEKDEQYF.

This rearrangement joins TRBV25-1 to TRBJ2-2; 7 bases are shared with TRBD1. Trimming took 10 bases from V and 5 from J; bases not matched to a gene: 10. This CDR3 contains 14 residues. Looked up from germline, CDR1 is MGHDK and CDR2 is SYGVNS. Written as DNA, the CDR3 is TGTGCCATCTATCCCACCAGGGGGACCGGGGAGCTGTTTTTT. Translated, it gives CAIYPTRGTGELFF.

A few counts support this clone. V and J are TRBV20-1 and TRBJ2-7; maybe TRBD2 (6 bases). Trimming shortened V by 7 bases and J by 6 bases, and 13 bases separated the two germline ends. Germline V lookup: CDR1 DFQATT, CDR2 SNEGSKA (reference sequence). The CDR3 totals 11 residues. For the CDR3, the DNA is TGCAGTGTGGCGGGGCCTCTCGAGCAGTACTTC. Encoded protein: CSVAGPLEQYF.

V gene TRBV5-1 combines with J gene TRBJ2-2; D call uncertain. The CDR3 runs 14 residues. Trimming took off 9 bases at V and 0 bases at J, with 12 bases between the two ends. CDR1 is SGHRS, CDR2 YFSETQ, per germline. The CDR3 coding sequence is TGCGCCACTTCTGGTGGAGCGAACACCGGGGAGCTGTTTTTT. Protein sequence: CATSGGANTGELFF.

The chain couples TRBV27 to TRBJ2-7, with 9 bases fitting TRBD1. J gave up 3 bases and V 2 bases, and 2 bases lay outside the gene matches. From germline, CDR1 is MNHEY and CDR2 SMNVEV (reference sequence). The CDR3 is 14 residues long. The CDR3 coding sequence is TGTGCCAGCAGTTTACTGGGACAGGGCTACGAGCAGTACTTC. This gives the protein CASSLLGQGYEQYF.

CDR3 nucleotides: TGCGCCAGCAGCGAAGGGGGGAGCTATAGCAATCAGCCCCAGCATTTT. The encoded protein is CASSEGGSYSNQPQHF. V gene TRBV5-1 combines with J gene TRBJ1-5; a possible D gene is TRBD1 (6 bases). Germline assignment: CDR1 SGHRS and CDR2 YFSETQ. Deletions cut 4 bases from V and 0 bases from J, with 14 bases between. The CDR3 has 16 residues.

The table lists this clone with a count of one. This sequence joins TRBV7-2 and TRBJ1-2; D is unclear. Germline lookup yields CDR1 SGHTA and CDR2 FQGNSA. This CDR3 is 12 amino acids long. The germline V and J ends were trimmed by 4 bases and 4 bases, with 7 bases remaining between them. Here the CDR3 DNA reads TGTGCCAGCAGCTCACCTACCTATGGCTACACCTTC. Translation: CASSSPTYGYTF. Variable domain in full (rest from reference TRBV7-2 and TRBJ1-2): GAGVSQSPSNKVTEKGKDVELRCDPISGHTALYWYRQSLGQGLEFLIYFQGNSAPDKSGLPSDRFSAERTGGSVSTLTIQRTQQEDSAVYLCASSSPTYGYTFGSGTRLTVV.

The chain carries TRBV30 and TRBJ1-2; no firm D call. V lost 0 bases and J 6 bases, leaving 11 bases between the germline ends. CDR1 and CDR2 from the germline V gene are GTSNPN and SVGIG (reference sequence). CDR3 length: 13 residues. CDR3 nucleotide sequence: TGTGCCTGGAGTGTCTATGGGGAGAATGGCTACACCTTC. Protein product: CAWSVYGENGYTF.

The chain links TRBV18 to TRBJ1-1, with 10 bases matching TRBD1. The CDR3 loop spans 15 amino acids. In germline, CDR1 is KGHSH, CDR2 LQKENI. Trimming removed 6 bases from V and 1 base from J; junction bases left unmatched: 5. As DNA, the CDR3 is TGTGCCAGCTCCCCGACAGGGGGCGGGAACACTGAAGCTTTCTTT. Translated, it gives CASSPTGGGNTEAFF.

This clone occurred once. This sequence joins TRBV6-5 and TRBJ2-1; D may be TRBD1 (6 bases). Germline V lookup: CDR1 MNHEY, CDR2 SVGAGI. The CDR3 sequence is 13 residues long. Trimming left V 6 bases short and J 7 bases short, with 13 bases between. DNA of the CDR3: TGTGCCAGCAGCCAAACCGGGACAAATGAGCAGTTCTTC. Protein: CASSQTGTNEQFF.

The chain combines TRBV6-6 with TRBJ1-1, with 8 bases matching TRBD1. The CDR3 totals 16 residues. With 6 bases clipped from V and 1 base from J, the junction kept 10 bases outside the gene matches. Germline loops: CDR1 MNHNY, CDR2 SVGAGI (reference sequence). DNA of the CDR3: TGTGCCAGCAGCCCGGTGAGGACAGGGACGAACACTGAAGCTTTCTTT. Translation gives CASSPVRTGTNTEAFF.

V usage is TRBV30 and J usage is TRBJ1-1; TRBD1 aligns across 7 bases. Germline V gene sequence: CDR1 GTSNPN, CDR2 SVGIG (reference sequence). The CDR3 contains 15 residues. With 3 bases clipped from V and 3 bases from J, the junction kept 10 bases outside the gene matches. The CDR3 sequence: CAWRVRTGRHTEAFF. CDR3 in DNA: TGTGCCTGGAGGGTAAGGACAGGTAGGCACACTGAAGCTTTCTTT.

The gene calls are TRBV7-2 and TRBJ2-4; 14 bases match TRBD2. Unmatched junction bases numbered 10, after V lost 7 bases and J lost 8 bases. Germline V gene lookup returns CDR1 SGHTA and CDR2 FQGNSA. CDR3 length equals 16 residues. The CDR3 region is CASNARLAGGPDIQYF. The CDR3, as DNA: TGTGCCAGCAATGCCAGACTAGCGGGAGGGCCTGACATTCAGTACTTC.

This clone was seen only a few times. Other nucleotide sequences in the sample specify the same CDR3. CDR3 amino acids: CSVGPMNTEAFF. As DNA, the CDR3 is TGCAGCGTTGGGCCGATGAACACTGAAGCTTTCTTT. This rearrangement joins TRBV29-1 to TRBJ1-1; D is undetermined. CDR3 length equals 12 residues. The V and J ends lost 4 bases and 0 bases respectively, with 6 bases between them. Germline lookup yields CDR1 SQVTM and CDR2 ANQGSEA. The whole variable domain, remainder taken from reference TRBV29-1 and TRBJ1-1, is SAVISQKPSRDICQRGTSLTIQCQVDSQVTMMFWYRQQPGQSLTLIATANQGSEATYESGFVIDKFPISRPNLTFSTLTVSNMSPEDSSIYLCSVGPMNTEAFFGQGTRLTVV.

The chain has TRBV19 and TRBJ1-5; D might be TRBD1 (5 bases). Germline lookup yields CDR1 LNHDA and CDR2 SQIVND (reference sequence). The CDR3 has 15 residues. V lost 7 bases, J lost 4 bases, and 17 bases lay in between. CDR3 sequence: CASKEDRQTNQPQHF. CDR3 coding DNA: TGTGCCAGTAAGGAGGACCGACAGACAAATCAGCCCCAGCATTTT. Full variable domain (missing parts from reference TRBV19 and TRBJ1-5): DGGITQSPKYLFRKEGQNVTLSCEQNLNHDAMYWYRQDPGQGLRLIYYSQIVNDFQKGDIAEGYSVSREKKESFPLTVTSAQKNPTAFYLCASKEDRQTNQPQHFGDGTRLSIL.

This clone came up once. V and J are TRBV20-1 and TRBJ2-1; D ambiguous. The V end lost 3 bases, the J end lost 8 bases, and 8 bases lay between the germline ends. Germline V gene lookup returns CDR1 DFQATT and CDR2 SNEGSKA (reference sequence). The CDR3 consists of 11 residues. The chain's CDR3 is CSARAGDEQFF. CDR3 coding DNA: TGCAGTGCTAGGGCAGGTGATGAGCAGTTCTTC.

This clone has just a few counts. Other DNA sequences of this sample code for an identical CDR3. The chain links TRBV7-2 to TRBJ1-5, with 10 bases matching TRBD1. Per germline, CDR1 SGHTA and CDR2 FQGNSA. This CDR3 is 14 amino acids long. The trim removed 3 bases at V and 5 bases at J, leaving 1 base unmatched. CDR3 sequence (DNA): TGTGCCAGCAGCTTGGGACAGGGGTATCAGCCCCAGCATTTT. Translated, it gives CASSLGQGYQPQHF.

The gene calls are TRBV9 and TRBJ2-2; 7 nucleotides agree with TRBD1. Germline V gene sequence: CDR1 SGDLS, CDR2 YYNGEE. This CDR3 contains 16 residues. With 4 bases clipped from V and 2 bases from J, the junction kept 8 bases outside the gene matches. The CDR3 reads CASSTTGLSNTGELFF. In nucleotides, the CDR3 is TGTGCCAGCAGCACGACAGGGCTTAGCAACACCGGGGAGCTGTTTTTT. Based on the CDR3 plus reference TRBV9 and TRBJ2-2, the full variable domain is DSGVTQTPKHLITATGQRVTLRCSPRSGDLSVYWYQQSLDQGLQFLIQYYNGEERAKGNILERFSAQQFPDLHSELNLSSLELGDSALYFCASSTTGLSNTGELFFGEGSRLTVL.

V and J are TRBV7-9 and TRBJ1-2; possible D gene TRBD1, 5 bases. Trimming removed 4 bases at V and 4 bases at J, with 25 bases between. The CDR3 covers 18 residues. Germline CDR1 and CDR2: SEHNR and FQNEAQ (reference sequence). The CDR3 region has the DNA TGTGCCAGCAGCTCCCGAAGGGAACAGGACTCGAGGGGCTATGGCTACACCTTC. It specifies CASSSRREQDSRGYGYTF.

This clone has more than one count but fewer than ten. The V and J genes are TRBV29-1 and TRBJ2-7; 9 bases are a match to TRBD1. The germline gives CDR1 SQVTM, CDR2 ANQGSEA. The CDR3 spans 13 residues. The V gene end was trimmed by 7 bases and the J gene end by 1 base; junction bases not matched to a gene: 5. CDR3 protein: CSAQTGGSYEQYF. The CDR3 DNA sequence: TGCAGCGCCCAGACAGGGGGGTCCTACGAGCAGTACTTC.